The 8 T cell receptor beta chains given below trace back to one sample, sequenced in a study of T-cell memory formation after mild COVID-19. TCRdb re-called the 5' RACE reads through MiXCR, storing one row per CDR3 protein. The top ten hold approximately 10% of the sample, which has a few hundred thousand distinct CDR3 sequences, 25% to 35% seen once. Sequenced: PBMCs or a T cell subset sorted from them (not recorded which). These receptors were collected from an adult woman who had mild COVID-19 (a few samples of this study predate the infection). Cell type and time point are not known.

This clonotype was counted a few times. The rearrangement uses TRBV14 and TRBJ2-1; 8 bases line up with TRBD2. The V segment lost 5 bases and the J segment 5 bases; nucleotides outside the gene matches: 8. The CDR3 runs to 15 residues. The germline V gene has CDR1 SGHDN and CDR2 FVKESK. The CDR3 DNA follows: TGTGCCAGCAGCTTTCCCGGGACTAGTGACAATGAGCAGTTCTTC. Translated, it gives CASSFPGTSDNEQFF.

In this sample, this clonotype turned up a few times. V is TRBV7-2 and J is TRBJ2-7; TRBD2 matches 10 bases. V gave up 5 bases and J gave up 5 bases; unmatched junction bases: 9. Germline lookup yields CDR1 SGHTA and CDR2 FQGNSA. The CDR3 totals 15 residues. CDR3 region: CASSKGLAESNEQYF. The CDR3 bases are TGTGCCAGCAGCAAAGGACTAGCGGAGTCGAACGAGCAGTACTTC.

This clonotype was seen a single time. The CDR3 region has the DNA TGCAGCGTTTTAACCGACCCCCTATCTAATGAGCAGTTCTTC. Protein sequence: CSVLTDPLSNEQFF. This sequence joins TRBV29-1 and TRBJ2-1; D is undetermined. From germline, CDR1 is SQVTM and CDR2 ANQGSEA. The CDR3 totals 14 residues. V lost 5 bases and J 7 bases, leaving 18 bases between the germline ends.

This clonotype occurred a few times. This rearrangement joins TRBV3-1 to TRBJ1-3, with D perhaps TRBD1 (6 bases). The CDR3 has 17 residues. V lost 4 bases and J 0 bases, leaving 16 bases between the germline ends. The germline gives CDR1 LGHDT, CDR2 YNNKEL (reference sequence). CDR3: CASSLAGGGSSGNTIYF. For the CDR3, the DNA is TGTGCCAGCAGCCTCGCCGGGGGGGGCTCCTCTGGAAACACCATATATTTT.

CDR3 nucleotide sequence: TGTGCCAGCTCAGCGACAGGGGAAGACAGGGAGCTGTTTTTT. It translates to CASSATGEDRELFF. The gene calls are TRBV18 and TRBJ2-2; 8 nucleotides agree with TRBD1. This CDR3 has 14 amino acids. The V gene's germline CDR1 is KGHSH and CDR2 LQKENI. J was trimmed by 9 bases and V by 5 bases; bases with no gene match: 8.

This clonotype was observed a handful of times. The V gene is TRBV5-1, the J gene TRBJ2-5, with 7 bases fitting TRBD2. The CDR3 runs to 14 residues. In germline, CDR1 is SGHRS, CDR2 YFSETQ. Trimming took 7 bases from V and 2 from J; bases not matched to a gene: 8. The CDR3 protein is CASGISGSQETQYF. The CDR3 nucleotides are TGCGCCAGCGGAATTAGCGGGTCACAAGAGACCCAGTACTTC.

This clonotype was observed a few times. The CDR3 sequence: CAISETGMRGSSEQYF. DNA of the CDR3: TGTGCCATCAGTGAGACGGGTATGCGGGGTTCGAGCGAGCAGTACTTC. The gene calls are TRBV10-3 and TRBJ2-7; D is possibly TRBD2 (6 bases). The V end lost 2 bases, the J end lost 6 bases, and 20 bases lay between the germline ends. This CDR3 comprises 16 residues. Germline CDR1 ENHRY, CDR2 SYGVKD.

The chain joins TRBV7-3 to TRBJ1-5; D remains unclear. This CDR3 is built from 13 residues. V was cut by 0 bases and J by 5 bases, with 5 bases left in between. CDR1 SGHTA and CDR2 FQGTGA come from the germline V gene. The CDR3 sequence is CASSLTEDQPQHF. The CDR3 nucleotides read TGTGCCAGCAGCTTAACTGAGGATCAGCCCCAGCATTTT.